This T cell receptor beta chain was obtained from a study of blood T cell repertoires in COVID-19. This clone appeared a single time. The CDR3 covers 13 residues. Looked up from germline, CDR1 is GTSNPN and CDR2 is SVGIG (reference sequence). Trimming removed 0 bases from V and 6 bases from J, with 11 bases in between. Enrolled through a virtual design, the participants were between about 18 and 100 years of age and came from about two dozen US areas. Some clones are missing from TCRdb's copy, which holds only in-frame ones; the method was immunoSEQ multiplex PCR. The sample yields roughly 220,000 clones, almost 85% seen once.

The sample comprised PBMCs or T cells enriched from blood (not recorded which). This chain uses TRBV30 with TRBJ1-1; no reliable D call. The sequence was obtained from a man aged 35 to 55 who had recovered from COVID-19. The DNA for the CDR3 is TGTGCCTGGAGTGTACGAAACGCGGCTGAAGCTTTCTTT. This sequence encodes CAWSVRNAAEAFF.